This T cell receptor beta chain is from a study of OX40 agonist ivuxolimab in advanced cancers. Regarding the study as a whole: Nonresponders, in some cases, also had low normalized T-cell clonal expansion.

The CDR3 covers 14 residues. Germline V gene data show CDR1 as SNHLY and CDR2 as FYNNEI. V was cut by 5 bases and J by 3 bases, with 11 bases left in between. As regards this clone: Its antigen remains unknown.

The assay was immunoSEQ multiplex PCR, and TCRdb's table has in-frame clones only and misses some. The table records about 20,000 clones, around 84% of them present only once. This TCR was recovered from an adult with an advanced solid tumor such as melanoma, head and neck, liver or kidney cancer. Source: CD4+ or CD8+ T cells sorted from blood, taken in a trial of the OX40 agonist ivuxolimab. V is TRBV2 and J is TRBJ1-5, with a possible D match to TRBD1 (6 bases). CDR3 DNA sequence: TGTGCCAGCAGTCTTCAGGGGTTCAATCAGCCCCAGCATTTT. Protein sequence: CASSLQGFNQPQHF.